The clone carrying this T cell receptor beta chain has just one count. Its antigen is unknown. The sample comes from a study of OX40 agonist ivuxolimab in advanced cancers. On the study more broadly: Patients were dosed intravenously with ivuxolimab at 0.01 to 10 mg/kg every 2 weeks. A mean age of about 56 years, range roughly 23 to 85, was recorded, and 80% to 90% were male.

Broader study findings: In the 0.1-3.0 mg/kg groups, partial responders showed among the lowest expansion.

Measured with immunoSEQ multiplex PCR; TCRdb has only the in-frame clones, and not every one. The table includes some 74,000 clones, approximately 90% detected once. The germline V gene has CDR1 MDHEN and CDR2 SYDVKM. CDR3 length: 19 amino acids. V was shortened by 5 bases and J by 0 bases, with 26 bases between the two germline ends. The chain carries TRBV28 and TRBJ2-7, with D possibly TRBD1 on 5 matching bases. This receptor was identified in an adult with an advanced solid tumor such as melanoma, head and neck, liver or kidney cancer. The sample consisted of CD4+ or CD8+ T cells sorted from blood, taken in a trial of the OX40 agonist ivuxolimab. CDR3 loop: CASSPNRWTLPTNSYEQYF. As DNA, the CDR3 is TGTGCCAGCAGTCCGAACAGGTGGACCCTTCCGACCAACTCCTACGAGCAGTACTTC. The full variable domain, in which reference TRBV28 and TRBJ2-7 provide the parts outside the CDR3, is DVKVTQSSRYLVKRTGEKVFLECVQDMDHENMFWYRQDPGLGLRLIYFSYDVKMKEKGDIPEGYSVSREKKERFSLILESASTNQTSMYLCASSPNRWTLPTNSYEQYFGPGTRLTVT.